This T cell receptor (beta chain) was identified in a study of cytomegalovirus exposure and HLA in healthy donors. General study findings and limits: In a later analysis, several top co-occurrence clusters appeared linked to parvovirus B19, influenza, CMV and Epstein-Barr virus. Among TCR beta chains of equal frequency, HLA-associated ones were more clonally expanded in a later analysis. What a later analysis reportedly showed was that an Asian-associated ancestry cluster had fewer N-insertions than the roughly 720-donor mean.

60 Vbeta and 13 Jbeta primers were used in PCR. Sequencing used immunoSEQ multiplex PCR; TCRdb keeps in-frame clones, though not all of them. The profile shows about 140,000 clones, roughly 80% of them singletons. On this clone: Its antigen remains unidentified.

Input material: PBMCs. The receptor was isolated from a woman aged 40 to 50 in good health and CMV-seronegative.

The CDR3: CASSFMTRDSTDTQYF. In nucleotides, the CDR3 is TGTGCCAGCAGCTTTATGACTAGAGATAGCACAGATACGCAGTATTTT. The V and J genes are TRBV11-3 and TRBJ2-3, with TRBD2 as a possible D gene (6 bases). CDR1 is SGHNT, CDR2 YENEEA, per germline. Trimming left V 3 bases short and J 0 bases short, with 13 bases between. The CDR3 runs 16 residues. The full variable domain, in which reference TRBV11-3 and TRBJ2-3 provide the parts outside the CDR3, is EAGVVQSPRYKIIEKKQPVAFWCNPISGHNTLYWYLQNLGQGPELLIRYENEEAVDDSQLPKDRFSAERLKGVDSTLKIQPAELGDSAVYLCASSFMTRDSTDTQYFGPGTRLTVL.